This T cell receptor beta chain was identified in a study of T cell changes during pregnancy in multiple sclerosis. Some clones are missing from TCRdb's copy, which holds only in-frame ones; the method was immunoSEQ multiplex PCR. The table records about 34,000 clones, roughly 90% of them present only once. The germline V gene encodes CDR1 MDHEN and CDR2 SYDVKM. The CDR3 is made up of 14 amino acids. The ends lost 4 bases at V and 7 bases at J; junction bases unmatched: 4. This specimen consisted of CD8+ T cells from peripheral blood mononuclear cells, obtained after pregnancy. The receptor was isolated from a female donor with multiple sclerosis, enrolled in a pregnancy study. V is TRBV28 and J is TRBJ1-6, with 7 bases aligning to TRBD1. The CDR3 spells CASSSGQENSPLHF. CDR3 DNA: TGTGCCAGCAGTTCTGGACAGGAAAATTCACCCCTCCACTTT.